Below are 32 T cell receptor beta chains sequenced from a single sample in a study of blood T cell repertoires in COVID-19. The assay was immunoSEQ multiplex PCR, and TCRdb's table has in-frame clones only and misses some. The sample holds some 120,000 clones, 84% seen once. The specimen was peripheral blood. The receptors here all came from a woman in her thirties who had recovered from COVID-19.

This clone was counted a few times. The gene calls are TRBV15 and TRBJ1-5, with D possibly being TRBD1 (6 bases). V was shortened by 0 bases and J by 8 bases, with 11 bases between the two germline ends. The germline CDR1 and CDR2 sequences are LNHNV and YYDKDF (reference sequence). The CDR3 runs 14 residues. The CDR3: CATSRDTGPEPQHF. As DNA, the CDR3 is TGTGCCACCAGCAGAGATACAGGGCCGGAGCCCCAGCATTTT.

The V and J genes are TRBV7-3 and TRBJ2-1, with TRBD2 identical over 10 bases. The CDR3 totals 17 residues. The trim removed 1 base at V and 3 bases at J, leaving 6 bases unmatched. CDR1 and CDR2 (germline): SGHTA, FQGTGA. In DNA, the CDR3 is TGTGCCAGCAGCTTAAGGGACACTAGCGGGATCTACAATGAGCAGTTCTTC. Encoded protein: CASSLRDTSGIYNEQFF.

This clone occurred a few times. The gene calls are TRBV12-3 or TRBV12-4 and TRBJ1-1; D ambiguous. This CDR3 spans 11 amino acids. V dropped 1 base and J dropped 11 bases, with 8 bases sitting between them. CDR3 sequence: CASSLGASAFF. Written as DNA, the CDR3 is TGTGCCAGCAGTTTAGGGGCCTCTGCTTTCTTT.

The chain couples TRBV9 to TRBJ2-7, with no clear D. This CDR3 is built from 13 residues. The germline V gene encodes CDR1 SGDLS and CDR2 YYNGEE. The V gene lost 4 bases and the J gene lost 2 bases, with 10 bases spanning the gap. The CDR3 loop is CASSPTEAYEQYF. DNA of the CDR3: TGTGCCAGCAGCCCAACTGAGGCCTACGAGCAGTACTTC.

The chain carries TRBV25-1 and TRBJ1-1, with 10 bases identical to TRBD1. With 6 bases clipped from V and 2 bases from J, the junction kept 6 bases outside the gene matches. This CDR3 contains 15 residues. Germline V gene data show CDR1 as MGHDK and CDR2 as SYGVNS. The CDR3 DNA reads as TGTGCCAGCAGCGCCGGGACAGGGGCTAACACTGAAGCTTTCTTT. It specifies CASSAGTGANTEAFF.

The chain couples TRBV18 to TRBJ2-4, with 15 bases that match TRBD2. Germline assignment: CDR1 KGHSH and CDR2 LQKENI. The V gene end was trimmed by 2 bases and the J gene end by 6 bases; junction bases not matched to a gene: 11. The CDR3 extends over 19 amino acids. The CDR3 DNA is TGTGCCAGCTCACCAGACGATAGGACTAGCGGGAGGGCTAGAAACATTCAGTACTTC. Protein product: CASSPDDRTSGRARNIQYF.

This clone was counted once. The chain has TRBV25-1 and TRBJ1-1; no definite D call. Germline V gives CDR1 MGHDK, CDR2 SYGVNS. Trimming cost V 3 bases and J 6 bases, with 14 bases left between them. The CDR3 spans 14 residues. In DNA form, the CDR3 reads TGTGCCAGCAGTGACCCGGGAGATCCCCCTGAAGCTTTCTTT. Amino acid sequence: CASSDPGDPPEAFF.

A remark on this clone: This sample includes further DNA sequences coding for the same CDR3. As DNA, the CDR3 is TGCGCCAGCAGCTTGGTTGCCGGCTCCTACGAGCAGTACTTC. Residues: CASSLVAGSYEQYF. The chain recombines TRBV5-1 with TRBJ2-7; D is unclear. The germline V and J ends were trimmed by 0 bases and 0 bases, with 7 bases remaining between them. CDR1 and CDR2 (germline): SGHRS, YFSETQ. The CDR3 extends over 14 amino acids.

The chain carries TRBV7-9 and TRBJ2-1, with TRBD2 as a possible D gene (5 bases). The CDR3 covers 17 residues. Trimming shortened V by 1 base and J by 1 base, and 14 bases separated the two germline ends. Germline V gives CDR1 SEHNR, CDR2 FQNEAQ (reference sequence). CDR3 sequence reads: CASSLGRSGPSYNEQFF. The DNA of the CDR3 is TGTGCCAGCAGCTTAGGTAGAAGCGGTCCTTCCTACAATGAGCAGTTCTTC.

V gene TRBV6-6 combines with J gene TRBJ2-7; TRBD1 is a possible D gene (6 bases). The CDR3 is 13 amino acids. The germline V gene has CDR1 MNHNY and CDR2 SVGAGI (reference sequence). V lost 6 bases and J lost 3, with 12 bases in between. CDR3 protein: CASRSGTNYEQYF. CDR3 sequence (DNA): TGTGCCAGCAGATCCGGGACAAACTACGAGCAGTACTTC.

The V gene is TRBV10-3, the J gene TRBJ1-1, with a possible D match to TRBD1 (6 bases). The CDR3 runs 14 residues. The germline CDR1 and CDR2 sequences are ENHRY and SYGVKD. Trimming left V 5 bases short and J 4 bases short, with 14 bases between. CDR3 region: CAISYTGSRTEAFF. The CDR3 coding sequence is TGTGCCATCAGTTACACAGGGAGTCGCACTGAAGCTTTCTTT.

The genes are TRBV6-5 and TRBJ1-2; 9 positions match TRBD1. This CDR3 is built from 16 residues. The V and J ends lost 4 bases and 2 bases, in that order; junction bases with no gene match: 8. Germline V gene sequence: CDR1 MNHEY, CDR2 SVGAGI. CDR3 coding DNA: TGTGCCAGCAGTTCCTCCGGGACAGGGTTCAACTATGGCTACACCTTC. Translated, it gives CASSSSGTGFNYGYTF.

For the CDR3, the DNA is TGCGCCATCTCGACAGGGCAGAGCTCCTACAATGAGCAGTTCTTC. Translation gives CAISTGQSSYNEQFF. This chain joins TRBV10-2 and TRBJ2-1; TRBD1 matches at 7 bases. V was clipped by 10 bases and J by 0 bases; unmatched bases: 9. The CDR3 runs 15 residues. CDR1 and CDR2 from the germline V gene are WSHSY and SAAADI.

The chain has TRBV27 and TRBJ2-7; TRBD2 aligns across 12 bases. Per germline, CDR1 MNHEY and CDR2 SMNVEV (reference sequence). The V and J ends lost 5 bases and 5 bases, in that order; junction bases with no gene match: 7. This CDR3 comprises 15 residues. CDR3 nucleotides: TGTGCCAGCAGTGAACTAGCGGGAGGAGCCCACGAGCAGTACTTC. Encoded protein: CASSELAGGAHEQYF.

This clone was detected only once. The genes are TRBV6-5 and TRBJ2-1; 14 nucleotides align to TRBD2. There are 15 residues in the CDR3. Germline loops: CDR1 MNHEY, CDR2 SVGAGI. Trimming removed 5 bases from V and 6 bases from J; junction bases left unmatched: 3. In nucleotides, the CDR3 is TGTGCCAGCAGTCAGGGACTAGCGGGAGTCAATGAGCAGTTCTTC. This translates into CASSQGLAGVNEQFF.

This sequence joins TRBV19 and TRBJ2-1; no firm D call. Trimming stripped 7 bases from V and 8 bases from J, with 15 bases between. Germline lookup yields CDR1 LNHDA and CDR2 SQIVND (reference sequence). This CDR3 comprises 13 residues. CDR3 DNA sequence: TGTGCCAGTACCCAAGAGAGAGGCTATGAGCAGTTCTTC. It codes for CASTQERGYEQFF.

The J gene is TRBJ2-1, the V gene TRBV3-1 (or the pseudogene TRBV3-2), with 11 bases fitting TRBD2. The CDR3 loop spans 16 amino acids. The germline gives CDR1 LGHDT, CDR2 YNNKEL (reference sequence). After removal of 4 bases from V and 8 bases from J, the junction contained 10 bases not matched to a gene. For the CDR3, the DNA is TGTGCCAGCAGCCCTGTTTTAGCGGGAGGGCCCCATGAGCAGTTCTTC. It is translated as CASSPVLAGGPHEQFF.

The CDR3 spells CASSLFSATGFPYEQYF. The CDR3 coding sequence is TGTGCCAGCAGCTTATTTTCCGCGACAGGGTTTCCCTACGAGCAGTACTTC. The V gene is TRBV11-2, the J gene TRBJ2-7, with 7 positions matching TRBD1. The CDR3 covers 17 residues. Germline V gene data show CDR1 as SGHAT and CDR2 as FQNNGV. V shed 2 bases, J shed 2 bases, and the junction held 12 bases outside the gene matches.

This clone came up a few times. The rearrangement links TRBV7-8 to TRBJ2-1; the match to TRBD2 covers 13 bases. Per the germline V gene, CDR1 is SGHVS and CDR2 is FQNEAQ. The CDR3 is 15 amino acids. The trim removed 1 base at V and 14 bases at J, leaving 8 bases unmatched. The CDR3 spells CASSLVRTSGSVKFF. Written as DNA, the CDR3 is TGTGCCAGCAGCTTAGTTAGGACTAGCGGGAGTGTGAAGTTCTTC.

V and J are TRBV6-6 and TRBJ2-2, with 8 bases that match TRBD1. Looked up from germline, CDR1 is MNHNY and CDR2 is SVGAGI (reference sequence). This CDR3 spans 14 amino acids. V lost 5 bases to trimming and J lost 7 bases; unmatched junction nucleotides: 6. In DNA form, the CDR3 reads TGTGCCAGCAGTAGACAGGGGCAGAACGGGGAGCTGTTTTTT. It specifies CASSRQGQNGELFF.

This chain joins TRBV3-1 (or the pseudogene TRBV3-2) and TRBJ2-2; 11 bases match TRBD2. The germline V gene has CDR1 LGHDT and CDR2 YNNKEL (reference sequence). The junction had 0 bases not matched to a gene; V was cut back by 1 base and J by 5 bases. This CDR3 contains 15 residues. This CDR3 is CASSQGTSGTGELFF. CDR3 sequence (DNA): TGTGCCAGCAGCCAAGGGACTAGCGGGACCGGGGAGCTGTTTTTT.

In DNA form, the CDR3 reads TGTGCCAGCAGTGAAGATGGTGGGACAGGGGCTGGAAACACCATATATTTT. Protein product: CASSEDGGTGAGNTIYF. The chain couples TRBV2 to TRBJ1-3; TRBD1 agrees at 10 bases. Per the germline V gene, CDR1 is SNHLY and CDR2 is FYNNEI. V lost 1 base and J lost 2; bases outside the gene matches: 5. The CDR3 extends over 17 amino acids.

A few counts support this clone. The CDR3 sequence: CASSQEVTGKSERPQHF. The CDR3 DNA sequence: TGCGCCAGCAGCCAAGAAGTGACAGGGAAAAGCGAACGGCCCCAGCATTTT. V is TRBV4-1 and J is TRBJ1-5, with 7 nucleotides matching TRBD1. Germline values: CDR1 MGHRA, CDR2 YSYEKL. The CDR3 runs 17 residues. V gave up 0 bases and J gave up 9 bases; unmatched junction bases: 14.

CDR3 sequence reads: CASSYAQGGAEGGGFF. DNA of the CDR3: TGTGCCAGCAGTTACGCCCAGGGCGGAGCGGAGGGAGGGGGATTCTTT. This sequence joins TRBV6-5 and TRBJ1-1; TRBD1 is a possible D gene (6 bases). The CDR3 runs to 16 residues. V dropped 2 bases and J dropped 14 bases, with 27 bases sitting between them. In germline, CDR1 is MNHEY, CDR2 SVGAGI.

This rearrangement joins TRBV11-3 to TRBJ2-2; no clear D. Germline V gene sequence: CDR1 SGHNT, CDR2 YENEEA. This CDR3 comprises 13 residues. The V and J ends lost 3 bases and 5 bases respectively, with 7 bases between them. The CDR3 reads CASSFQYTGELFF. The CDR3 coding sequence is TGTGCCAGCAGCTTTCAGTATACCGGGGAGCTGTTTTTT. The variable domain in full, completed from reference TRBV11-3 and TRBJ2-2, reads EAGVVQSPRYKIIEKKQPVAFWCNPISGHNTLYWYLQNLGQGPELLIRYENEEAVDDSQLPKDRFSAERLKGVDSTLKIQPAELGDSAVYLCASSFQYTGELFFGEGSRLTVL.

V gene TRBV11-2 combines with J gene TRBJ2-1; the match to TRBD2 covers 7 bases. J was trimmed by 8 bases and V by 0 bases; bases with no gene match: 13. Per germline, CDR1 SGHAT and CDR2 FQNNGV. The CDR3 runs to 17 residues. This chain's CDR3 is CASSLDRLAGAPDEQFF. CDR3 bases: TGTGCCAGCAGCTTAGACCGGTTGGCGGGAGCCCCCGATGAGCAGTTCTTC.

The chain combines TRBV19 with TRBJ2-2; TRBD1 is a possible D gene (6 bases). Trimming stripped 4 bases from V and 0 bases from J, with 24 bases between. This CDR3 is built from 20 residues. Germline CDR1 reads LNHDA; CDR2 reads SQIVND (reference sequence). CDR3 sequence: CASSTSYRVSGQPNTGELFF. DNA for the CDR3: TGTGCCAGTAGTACCAGCTATAGGGTGTCGGGACAACCGAACACCGGGGAGCTGTTTTTT.

The chain couples TRBV13 to TRBJ1-5; TRBD1 matches at 8 bases. CDR3 length: 13 amino acids. Germline loops: CDR1 PRHDT, CDR2 FYEKMQ (reference sequence). Losses at the gene ends were 5 bases for V and 5 bases for J; bases not matched to a gene: 2. CDR3 DNA sequence: TGTGCCAGCAGCCAGGACAGGGATCAGCCCCAGCATTTT. Residues: CASSQDRDQPQHF.

J is TRBJ2-2 and V is TRBV30, with D unclear. CDR1 and CDR2 from the germline V gene are GTSNPN and SVGIG (reference sequence). The ends were cut back, 5 bases at V and 5 bases at J, with 15 bases in the middle. CDR3 size: 14 residues. In DNA form, the CDR3 reads TGTGCCTGGGACCGAGATGAGAGGACCGGGGAGCTGTTTTTT. Its translation: CAWDRDERTGELFF.

The chain recombines TRBV5-8 with TRBJ2-1; TRBD2 agrees at 8 bases. Germline V gives CDR1 SGHTS, CDR2 YDEGEE. V lost 5 bases and J lost 6; bases outside the gene matches: 10. CDR3 length equals 15 residues. The CDR3 coding sequence is TGTGCCAGCAGATATGGGCGCGGGGGGTCCAATGAGCAGTTCTTC. This translates into CASRYGRGGSNEQFF.

The chain combines TRBV7-8 with TRBJ2-5, with D maybe TRBD1 (6 bases). The length of the CDR3 is 12 residues. Germline CDR1 SGHVS, CDR2 FQNEAQ. V lost 1 base to trimming and J lost 6 bases, with 6 bases between them. As DNA, the CDR3 is TGTGCCAGCAGCTTAGGGGGGCAGACCCAGTACTTC. Its protein product is CASSLGGQTQYF.

The J gene is TRBJ2-7, the V gene TRBV2; maybe TRBD1 (6 bases). Germline values: CDR1 SNHLY, CDR2 FYNNEI. The V end lost 2 bases, the J end lost 2 bases, and 10 bases lay between the germline ends. The CDR3 runs to 14 residues. CDR3 loop: CASSESTGAYEQYF. The CDR3 nucleotides are TGTGCCAGCAGTGAATCGACAGGAGCCTACGAGCAGTACTTC.